This is a list of T cell receptor beta chains from one sample in a study of blood T cell repertoires in COVID-19. This table comes from immunoSEQ multiplex PCR, and its TCRdb copy is limited to in-frame clones, with some not included. The repertoire holds some 46,000 clones, with 80% to 90% as singletons. Sequencing was performed on peripheral blood. Receptors were obtained from a woman over 75 with COVID-19, enrolled during active disease. The CDR3 runs from the conserved cysteine through the conserved F or W. The order of the fields is V gene, J gene, clone size, D gene, CDR3 DNA, CDR3 protein. The D gene is left open where the match is weak. Rows give clone size only sometimes, using once, few, many, or a class for an expanded clone.

v_gene: TRBV11-2; j_gene: TRBJ1-4; abundance: -; d_gene: TRBD1; CDR3nt: TGTGCCAGCAGCTCTCCGGGACAGGGGAATGAAAAACTGTTTTTT; CDR3aa: CASSSPGQGNEKLFF
v_gene: TRBV5-1; j_gene: TRBJ2-7; abundance: -; d_gene: TRBD2; CDR3nt: TGCGCCAGCAGCTTGGCCCCGGGGGGACTTAGCTCCTACGAGCAGTACTTC; CDR3aa: CASSLAPGGLSSYEQYF
v_gene: TRBV2; j_gene: TRBJ1-2; abundance: -; d_gene: -; CDR3nt: TGTGCCAGCAGTGGACAGATTAACTATGGCTACACCTTC; CDR3aa: CASSGQINYGYTF
v_gene: TRBV30; j_gene: TRBJ1-2; abundance: once; d_gene: -; CDR3nt: TGTGCCTGGAGAGGGGACTATGGCTACACCTTC; CDR3aa: CAWRGDYGYTF
v_gene: TRBV4-3; j_gene: TRBJ2-1; abundance: -; d_gene: TRBD2; CDR3nt: TGCGCCAGCAGCCAAGCGGGCGGGAGGAGTATGGATGAGCAGTTCTTC; CDR3aa: CASSQAGGRSMDEQFF
v_gene: TRBV7-3; j_gene: TRBJ2-7; abundance: -; d_gene: -; CDR3nt: TGTGCCAGCAGCTTAGGGGCAGGGCGGTCCTACGAGCAGTACTTC; CDR3aa: CASSLGAGRSYEQYF
v_gene: TRBV11-2; j_gene: TRBJ2-7; abundance: -; d_gene: -; CDR3nt: TGTGCCAGCAGCTTTCAGCCGGGTCCCTACGAGCAGTACTTC; CDR3aa: CASSFQPGPYEQYF
v_gene: TRBV6-1; j_gene: TRBJ2-7; abundance: few; d_gene: -; CDR3nt: TGTGCCAGCAGTGAAGAGGGGGGGACCTCCTACGAGCAGTACTTC; CDR3aa: CASSEEGGTSYEQYF
v_gene: TRBV24-1; j_gene: TRBJ2-7; abundance: -; d_gene: TRBD1; CDR3nt: TGTGCCACCAGTGATTCCGGACAGGGCCCATACGAGCAGTACTTC; CDR3aa: CATSDSGQGPYEQYF
v_gene: TRBV2; j_gene: TRBJ1-1; abundance: few; d_gene: -; CDR3nt: TGTGCCAGCAGCGCCGACGCGACAGGAGCTTTCTTT; CDR3aa: CASSADATGAFF
v_gene: TRBV28; j_gene: TRBJ1-4; abundance: -; d_gene: -; CDR3nt: TGTGCCAGCAGTTTATACACAGGTTTCGCAACTAATGAAAAACTGTTTTTT; CDR3aa: CASSLYTGFATNEKLFF
v_gene: TRBV9; j_gene: TRBJ2-7; abundance: -; d_gene: -; CDR3nt: TGTGCCAGCAGCGGCGGAACAGGGAACTCCTACGAGCAGTACTTC; CDR3aa: CASSGGTGNSYEQYF
v_gene: TRBV11-2; j_gene: TRBJ2-5; abundance: -; d_gene: -; CDR3nt: TGTGCCAGCAGCTTACTTAGTGGGGGGCAAGAGACCCAGTACTTC; CDR3aa: CASSLLSGGQETQYF
v_gene: TRBV7-2; j_gene: TRBJ2-4; abundance: -; d_gene: -; CDR3nt: TGTGCCAGCAGCCCAACAGGGCGTGATAGCATTCAGTACTTC; CDR3aa: CASSPTGRDSIQYF
v_gene: TRBV28; j_gene: TRBJ1-1; abundance: -; d_gene: -; CDR3nt: TGTGCCAGCAGTTTACCAGGGTCCACTGAAGCTTTCTTT; CDR3aa: CASSLPGSTEAFF
v_gene: TRBV5-6; j_gene: TRBJ1-4; abundance: medium-sized; d_gene: TRBD1; CDR3nt: TGTGCCAGCAGCTTGGGCAGGGGGTATGAAAAACTGTTTTTT; CDR3aa: CASSLGRGYEKLFF
v_gene: TRBV5-1; j_gene: TRBJ2-1; abundance: -; d_gene: TRBD1; CDR3nt: TGCGCCAGCAGAACCGGGACAGGGGGTTTCAATGAGCAGTTCTTC; CDR3aa: CASRTGTGGFNEQFF
v_gene: TRBV6-2/TRBV6-3; j_gene: TRBJ1-2; abundance: -; d_gene: -; CDR3nt: TGTGCCAGCAGTTACGAGTTCTATGGCTACACCTTC; CDR3aa: CASSYEFYGYTF
v_gene: TRBV2; j_gene: TRBJ1-5; abundance: -; d_gene: -; CDR3nt: TGTGCCAGCAGTGAAGCGCCGGGGGGCCGTAGGCATTTT; CDR3aa: CASSEAPGGRRHF
v_gene: TRBV5-4; j_gene: TRBJ2-4; abundance: -; d_gene: TRBD2; CDR3nt: TGTGCCAGCAGCTCTCCTATAGCGGGAGGGAAGAACATTCAGTACTTC; CDR3aa: CASSSPIAGGKNIQYF
v_gene: TRBV19; j_gene: TRBJ2-7; abundance: once; d_gene: -; CDR3nt: TGTGCCAGTAGTATGTTCAGGCAGGGGTCCTACGAGCAGTACTTC; CDR3aa: CASSMFRQGSYEQYF
v_gene: TRBV4-3; j_gene: TRBJ2-7; abundance: -; d_gene: -; CDR3nt: TGCGCCAGCAGCCAAGCCGGGTCCTACGAGCAGTACTTC; CDR3aa: CASSQAGSYEQYF
v_gene: TRBV5-5; j_gene: TRBJ2-7; abundance: -; d_gene: -; CDR3nt: TGTGCCAGCAGCACTCAGGGTTACGAGCAGTACTTC; CDR3aa: CASSTQGYEQYF
v_gene: TRBV12-5; j_gene: TRBJ1-5; abundance: -; d_gene: -; CDR3nt: TGTGCTAGTGGTTTGGGTTCAGGGCATCAGCCCCAGCATTTT; CDR3aa: CASGLGSGHQPQHF
v_gene: TRBV7-2; j_gene: TRBJ2-3; abundance: -; d_gene: TRBD1; CDR3nt: TGTGCCAGCAGCTCCGGACAGGTTTTCGCGGATACGCAGTATTTT; CDR3aa: CASSSGQVFADTQYF
v_gene: TRBV28; j_gene: TRBJ2-1; abundance: -; d_gene: TRBD1; CDR3nt: TGTGCCAGCAGTTTCAGGGGACAGGGGGTTAATGAGCAGTTCTTC; CDR3aa: CASSFRGQGVNEQFF
v_gene: TRBV10-1; j_gene: TRBJ2-1; abundance: -; d_gene: TRBD2; CDR3nt: TGCGCCAGCACATTAGCGGGCACAACCAGCAATGAGCAGTTCTTC; CDR3aa: CASTLAGTTSNEQFF
v_gene: TRBV9; j_gene: TRBJ2-3; abundance: -; d_gene: -; CDR3nt: TGTGCCAGCAGCTGGGACAAGACTACGCAGTATTTT; CDR3aa: CASSWDKTTQYF
v_gene: TRBV6-5; j_gene: TRBJ1-5; abundance: -; d_gene: TRBD1; CDR3nt: TGTGCCAGCAGGGGTCCGGGACAGGGAGGTCAGCCCCAGCATTTT; CDR3aa: CASRGPGQGGQPQHF
v_gene: TRBV4-1; j_gene: TRBJ1-2; abundance: once; d_gene: -; CDR3nt: TGCGCCAGCAGCCAAGATTGGGCCCCTGAAGGCTACACCTTC; CDR3aa: CASSQDWAPEGYTF